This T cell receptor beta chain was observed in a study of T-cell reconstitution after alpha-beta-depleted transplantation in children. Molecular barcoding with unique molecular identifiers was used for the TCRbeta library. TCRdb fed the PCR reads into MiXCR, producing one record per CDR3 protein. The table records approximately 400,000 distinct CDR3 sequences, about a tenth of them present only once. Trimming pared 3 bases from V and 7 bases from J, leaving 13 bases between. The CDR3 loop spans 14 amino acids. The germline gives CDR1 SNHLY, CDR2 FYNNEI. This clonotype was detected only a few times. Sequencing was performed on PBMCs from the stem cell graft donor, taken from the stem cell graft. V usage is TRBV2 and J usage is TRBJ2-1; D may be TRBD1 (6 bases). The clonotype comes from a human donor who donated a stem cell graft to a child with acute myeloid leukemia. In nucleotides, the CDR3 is TGTGCCAGCAGTGATCTAGGCCAGGGGAATGAGCAGTTCTTC. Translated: CASSDLGQGNEQFF.